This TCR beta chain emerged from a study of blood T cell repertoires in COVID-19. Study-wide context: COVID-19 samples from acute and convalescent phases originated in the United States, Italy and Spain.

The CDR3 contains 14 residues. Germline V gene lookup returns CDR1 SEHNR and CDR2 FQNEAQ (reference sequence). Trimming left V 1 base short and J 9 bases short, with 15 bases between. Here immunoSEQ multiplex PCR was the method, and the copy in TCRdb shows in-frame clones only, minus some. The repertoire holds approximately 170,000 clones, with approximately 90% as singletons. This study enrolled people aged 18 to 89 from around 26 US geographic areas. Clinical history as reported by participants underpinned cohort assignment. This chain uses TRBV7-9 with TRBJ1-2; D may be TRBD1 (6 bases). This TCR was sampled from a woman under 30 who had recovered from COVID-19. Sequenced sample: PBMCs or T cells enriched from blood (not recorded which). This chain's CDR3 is CASSLVGHRPSYTF. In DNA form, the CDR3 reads TGTGCCAGCAGCTTAGTGGGACACCGTCCAAGCTACACCTTC.